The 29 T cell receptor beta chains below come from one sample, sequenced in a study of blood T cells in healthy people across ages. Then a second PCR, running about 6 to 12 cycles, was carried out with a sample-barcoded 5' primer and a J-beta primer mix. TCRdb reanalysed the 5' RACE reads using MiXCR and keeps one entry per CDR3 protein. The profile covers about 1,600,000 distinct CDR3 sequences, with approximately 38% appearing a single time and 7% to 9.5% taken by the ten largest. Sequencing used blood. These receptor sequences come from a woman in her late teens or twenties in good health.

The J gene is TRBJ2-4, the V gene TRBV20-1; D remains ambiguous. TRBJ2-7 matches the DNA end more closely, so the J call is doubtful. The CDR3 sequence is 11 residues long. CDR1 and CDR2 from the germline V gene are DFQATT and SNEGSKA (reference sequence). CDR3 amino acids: CSVQVLDEQYF. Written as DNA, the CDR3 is TGCAGTGTCCAAGTACTCGACGAGCAGTACTTC.

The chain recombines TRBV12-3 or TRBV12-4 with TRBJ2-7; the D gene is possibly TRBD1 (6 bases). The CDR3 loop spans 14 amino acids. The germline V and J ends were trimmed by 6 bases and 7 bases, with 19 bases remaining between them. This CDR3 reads CASRQGASRDEQYF. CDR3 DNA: TGTGCCAGCAGACAGGGCGCAAGTAGGGATGAGCAGTACTTC.

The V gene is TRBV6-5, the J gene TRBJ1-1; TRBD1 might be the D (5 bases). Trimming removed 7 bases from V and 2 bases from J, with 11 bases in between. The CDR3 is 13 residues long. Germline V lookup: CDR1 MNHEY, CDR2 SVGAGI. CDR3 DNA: TGTGCCAGCAAAAGTGGGGCAAACACTGAAGCTTTCTTT. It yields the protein CASKSGANTEAFF.

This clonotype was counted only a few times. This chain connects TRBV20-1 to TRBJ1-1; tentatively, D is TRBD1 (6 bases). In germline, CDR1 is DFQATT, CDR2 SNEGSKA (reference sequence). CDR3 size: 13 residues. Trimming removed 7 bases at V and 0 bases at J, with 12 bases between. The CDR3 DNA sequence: TGCAGTGGGGGGGCCCCTATGAACACTGAAGCTTTCTTT. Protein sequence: CSGGAPMNTEAFF.

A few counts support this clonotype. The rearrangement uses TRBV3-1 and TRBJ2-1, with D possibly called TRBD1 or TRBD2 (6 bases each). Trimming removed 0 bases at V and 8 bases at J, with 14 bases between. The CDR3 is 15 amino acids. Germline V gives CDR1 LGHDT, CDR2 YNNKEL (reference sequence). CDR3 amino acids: CASSQDPRGVDEQFF. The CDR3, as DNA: TGTGCCAGCAGCCAAGATCCGAGGGGGGTCGATGAGCAGTTCTTC.

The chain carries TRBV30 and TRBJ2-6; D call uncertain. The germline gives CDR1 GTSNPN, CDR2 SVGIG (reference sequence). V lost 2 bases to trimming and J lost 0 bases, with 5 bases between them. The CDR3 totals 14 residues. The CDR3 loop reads CAWSLGSGANVLTF. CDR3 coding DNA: TGTGCCTGGAGTTTAGGCTCTGGGGCCAACGTCCTGACTTTC.

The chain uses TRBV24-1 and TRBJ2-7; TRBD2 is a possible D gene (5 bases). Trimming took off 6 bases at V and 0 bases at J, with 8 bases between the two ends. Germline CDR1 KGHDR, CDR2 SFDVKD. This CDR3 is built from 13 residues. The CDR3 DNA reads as TGTGCCACCAGTAGCGGACCCTCCTACGAGCAGTACTTC. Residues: CATSSGPSYEQYF.

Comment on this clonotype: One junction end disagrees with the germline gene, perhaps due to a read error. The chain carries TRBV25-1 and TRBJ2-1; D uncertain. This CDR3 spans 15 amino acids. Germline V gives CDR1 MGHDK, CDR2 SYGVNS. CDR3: CTSSEQQSSYNEQFF. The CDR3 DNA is TGTACCAGCAGTGAGCAACAAAGCTCCTACAATGAGCAGTTCTTC.

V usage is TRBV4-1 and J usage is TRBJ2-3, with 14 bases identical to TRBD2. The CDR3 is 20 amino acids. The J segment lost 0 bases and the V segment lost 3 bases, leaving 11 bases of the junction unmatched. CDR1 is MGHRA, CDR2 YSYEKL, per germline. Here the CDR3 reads CASSHPKRTSGGRSTDTQYF. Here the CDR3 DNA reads TGCGCCAGCAGCCATCCCAAACGGACTAGCGGGGGGAGGAGCACAGATACGCAGTATTTT.

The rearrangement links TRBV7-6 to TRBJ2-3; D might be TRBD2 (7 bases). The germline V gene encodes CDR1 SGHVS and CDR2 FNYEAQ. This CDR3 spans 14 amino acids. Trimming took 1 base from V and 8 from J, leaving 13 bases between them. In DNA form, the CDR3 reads TGTGCCAGCAGCTTAGTTGGGGGGGGCCCTACGCAGTATTTT. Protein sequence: CASSLVGGGPTQYF.

CDR3 loop: CASSLGPPSYNEQYF. The CDR3 region has the DNA TGTGCCAGCAGCTTAGGCCCCCCCTCCTACAATGAGCAGTACTTC. This chain connects TRBV7-2 to TRBJ2-5, with unresolved D. CDR1 is SGHTA, CDR2 FQGNSA, per germline. V lost 1 base and J lost 11, with 20 bases in between. The CDR3 runs to 15 residues. Looking up the rest from reference TRBV7-2 and TRBJ2-5 gives the full variable domain: GAGVSQSPSNKVTEKGKDVELRCDPISGHTALYWYRQSLGQGLEFLIYFQGNSAPDKSGLPSDRFSAERTGGSVSTLTIQRTQQEDSAVYLCASSLGPPSYNEQYFGPGTRLLVL.

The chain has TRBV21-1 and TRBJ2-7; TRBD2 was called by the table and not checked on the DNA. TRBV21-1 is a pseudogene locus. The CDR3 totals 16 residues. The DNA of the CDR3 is TGTGCCAGCAGCAAAGTCGGAGGAAACAGCTCCTACGAGCAGTACTTC. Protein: CASSKVGGNSSYEQYF.

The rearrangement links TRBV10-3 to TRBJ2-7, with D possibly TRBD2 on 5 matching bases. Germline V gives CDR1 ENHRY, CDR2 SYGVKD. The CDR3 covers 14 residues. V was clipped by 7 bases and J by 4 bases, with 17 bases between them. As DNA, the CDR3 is TGTGCCATCAAGGCTGAGGGCGCGTGGTACGAGCAGTACTTC. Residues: CAIKAEGAWYEQYF.

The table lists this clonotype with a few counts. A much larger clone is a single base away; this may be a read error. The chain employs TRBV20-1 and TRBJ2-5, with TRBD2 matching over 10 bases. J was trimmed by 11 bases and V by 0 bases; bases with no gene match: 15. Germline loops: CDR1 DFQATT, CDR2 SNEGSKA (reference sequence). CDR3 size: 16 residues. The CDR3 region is CSARDSQREGVNEQYF. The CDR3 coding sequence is TGCAGTGCTAGAGATTCCCAGCGGGAGGGGGTCAATGAGCAGTACTTC.

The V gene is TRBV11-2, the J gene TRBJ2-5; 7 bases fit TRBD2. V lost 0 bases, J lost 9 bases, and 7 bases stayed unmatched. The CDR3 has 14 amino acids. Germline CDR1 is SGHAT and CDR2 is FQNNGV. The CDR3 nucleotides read TGTGCCAGCAGCTTAGAGGGGACCGGGGGGTCCCAGTACTTC. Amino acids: CASSLEGTGGSQYF.

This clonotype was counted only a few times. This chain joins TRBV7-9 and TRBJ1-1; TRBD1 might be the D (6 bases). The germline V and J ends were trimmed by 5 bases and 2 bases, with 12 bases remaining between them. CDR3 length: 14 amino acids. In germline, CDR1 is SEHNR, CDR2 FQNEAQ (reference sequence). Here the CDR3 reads CASSREDRNTEAFF. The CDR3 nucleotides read TGTGCCAGCAGCCGCGAGGACAGAAACACTGAAGCTTTCTTT.

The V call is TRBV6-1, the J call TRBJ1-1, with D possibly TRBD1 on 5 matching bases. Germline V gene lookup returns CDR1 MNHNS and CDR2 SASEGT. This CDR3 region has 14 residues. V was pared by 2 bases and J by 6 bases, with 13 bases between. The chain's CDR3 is CASSETQGRAEAFF. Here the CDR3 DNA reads TGTGCCAGCAGTGAAACGCAGGGAAGGGCTGAAGCTTTCTTT.

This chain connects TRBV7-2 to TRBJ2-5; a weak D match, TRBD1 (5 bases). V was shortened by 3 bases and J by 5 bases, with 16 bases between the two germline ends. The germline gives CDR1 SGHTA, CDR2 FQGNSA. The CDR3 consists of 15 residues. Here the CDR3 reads CASSFFQGSLETQYF. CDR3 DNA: TGTGCCAGCAGCTTTTTCCAGGGAAGCCTGGAGACCCAGTACTTC.

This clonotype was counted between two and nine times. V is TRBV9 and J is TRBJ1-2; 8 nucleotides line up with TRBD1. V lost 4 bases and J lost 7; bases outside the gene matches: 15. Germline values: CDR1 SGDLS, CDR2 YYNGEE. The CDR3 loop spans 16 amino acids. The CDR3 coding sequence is TGTGCCAGCAGCACTCGGACAGGGAGTGGTCCCTCTGGCTACACCTTC. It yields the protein CASSTRTGSGPSGYTF.

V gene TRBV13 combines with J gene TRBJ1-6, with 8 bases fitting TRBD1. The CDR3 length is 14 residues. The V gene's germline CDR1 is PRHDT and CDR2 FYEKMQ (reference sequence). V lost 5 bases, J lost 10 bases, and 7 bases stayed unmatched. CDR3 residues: CASSLTGEGSPLHF. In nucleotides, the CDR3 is TGTGCCAGCAGCCTGACAGGGGAGGGATCACCCCTCCACTTT.

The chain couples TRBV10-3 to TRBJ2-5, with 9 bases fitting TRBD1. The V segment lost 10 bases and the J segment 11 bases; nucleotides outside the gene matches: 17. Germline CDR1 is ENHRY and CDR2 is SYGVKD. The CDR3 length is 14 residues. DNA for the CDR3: TGTGCCACCAAAGACAGGGGGGTAAACAATGAGCAGTACTTC. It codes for CATKDRGVNNEQYF.

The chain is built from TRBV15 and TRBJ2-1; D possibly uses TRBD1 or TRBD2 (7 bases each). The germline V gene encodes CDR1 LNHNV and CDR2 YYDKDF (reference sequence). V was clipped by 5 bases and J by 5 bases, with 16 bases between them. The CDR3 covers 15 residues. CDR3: CATSLQGGLNNEQFF. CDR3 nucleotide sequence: TGTGCCACCAGCCTCCAGGGGGGGCTAAACAATGAGCAGTTCTTC.

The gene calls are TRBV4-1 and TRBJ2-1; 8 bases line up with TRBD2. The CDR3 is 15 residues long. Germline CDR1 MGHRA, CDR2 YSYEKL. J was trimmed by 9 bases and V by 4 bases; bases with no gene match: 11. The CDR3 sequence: CASSPPGLAGCEQFF. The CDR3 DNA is TGCGCCAGCAGCCCTCCGGGGCTAGCGGGTTGTGAGCAGTTCTTC.

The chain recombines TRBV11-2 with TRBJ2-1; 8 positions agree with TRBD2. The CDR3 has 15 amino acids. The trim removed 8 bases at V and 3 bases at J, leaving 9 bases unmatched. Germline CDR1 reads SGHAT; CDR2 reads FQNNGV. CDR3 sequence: CASLPTGGNYNEQFF. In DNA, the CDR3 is TGTGCCAGCTTACCAACGGGGGGGAACTACAATGAGCAGTTCTTC. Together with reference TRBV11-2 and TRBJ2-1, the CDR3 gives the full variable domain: EAGVAQSPRYKIIEKRQSVAFWCNPISGHATLYWYQQILGQGPKLLIQFQNNGVVDDSQLPKDRFSAERLKGVDSTLKIQPAKLEDSAVYLCASLPTGGNYNEQFFGPGTRLTVL.

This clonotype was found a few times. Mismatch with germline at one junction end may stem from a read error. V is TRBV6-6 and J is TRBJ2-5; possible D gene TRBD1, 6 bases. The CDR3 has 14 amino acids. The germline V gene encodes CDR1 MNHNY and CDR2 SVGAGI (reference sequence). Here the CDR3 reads CASSYLTGQETQYF. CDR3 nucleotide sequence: TGCGCCAGCAGCTATCTGACAGGACAAGAGACCCAGTACTTC.

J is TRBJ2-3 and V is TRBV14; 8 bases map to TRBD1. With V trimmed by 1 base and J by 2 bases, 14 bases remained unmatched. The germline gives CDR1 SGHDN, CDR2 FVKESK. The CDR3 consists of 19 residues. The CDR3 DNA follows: TGTGCCAGCAGCCAAGTTTTCCCGAGACCGGGACAGGACACAGATACGCAGTATTTT. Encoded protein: CASSQVFPRPGQDTDTQYF.

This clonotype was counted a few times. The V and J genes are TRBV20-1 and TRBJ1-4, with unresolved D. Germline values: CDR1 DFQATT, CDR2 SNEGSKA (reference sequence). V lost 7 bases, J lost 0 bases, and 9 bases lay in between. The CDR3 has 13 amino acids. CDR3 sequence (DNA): TGCAGTGTTAAATACACAACTAATGAAAAACTGTTTTTT. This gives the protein CSVKYTTNEKLFF.

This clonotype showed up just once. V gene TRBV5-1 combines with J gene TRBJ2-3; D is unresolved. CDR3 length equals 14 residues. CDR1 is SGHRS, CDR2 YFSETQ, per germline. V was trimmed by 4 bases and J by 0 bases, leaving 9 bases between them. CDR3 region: CASSAFISTDTQYF. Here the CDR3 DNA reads TGCGCCAGCAGCGCTTTCATCAGCACAGATACGCAGTATTTT. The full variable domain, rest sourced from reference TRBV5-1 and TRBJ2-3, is KAGVTQTPRYLIKTRGQQVTLSCSPISGHRSVSWYQQTPGQGLQFLFEYFSETQRNKGNFPGRFSGRQFSNSRSEMNVSTLELGDSALYLCASSAFISTDTQYFGPGTRLTVL.

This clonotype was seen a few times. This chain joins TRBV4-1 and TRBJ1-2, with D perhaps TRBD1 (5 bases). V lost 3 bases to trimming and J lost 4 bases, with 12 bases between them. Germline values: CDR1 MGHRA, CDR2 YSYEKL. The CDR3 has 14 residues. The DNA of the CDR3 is TGCGCCAGCAGCCACCCGACAGACAGCTATGGCTACACCTTC. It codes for CASSHPTDSYGYTF.